The 9 T cell receptor beta chains given below trace back to one sample, sequenced in a study of early T cells in non-severe SARS-CoV-2 infection. TCRdb used MiXCR to reprocess the 5' RACE reads, holding one entry per CDR3 protein. The repertoire holds 35,000 to 55,000 distinct CDR3 sequences, approximately 6.5% seen once, with around 20% in the top ten. The source material was whole blood, sampled at baseline. Every receptor here comes from an adult who was a healthcare worker with PCR-confirmed SARS-CoV-2 infection or an uninfected control (not recorded which).

This sequence joins TRBV6-5 and TRBJ1-5; the match to TRBD1 covers 9 bases. CDR1 and CDR2 from the germline V gene are MNHEY and SVGAGI. Trimming took 6 bases from V and 4 from J; bases not matched to a gene: 10. The CDR3 contains 16 residues. Written as DNA, the CDR3 is TGTGCCAGCAGCCCCCACAGGGGGCTAGGAAATCAGCCCCAGCATTTT. The encoded protein is CASSPHRGLGNQPQHF.

In this sample, this clonotype turned up many times. The V gene is TRBV20-1, the J gene TRBJ2-7, with 10 bases lining up with TRBD1. Germline V CDR1 and CDR2: DFQATT, SNEGSKA (reference sequence). The CDR3 loop spans 14 amino acids. Losses at the gene ends were 6 bases for V and 7 bases for J; bases not matched to a gene: 12. This CDR3 is CSAKPGQGWREQYF. CDR3 in DNA: TGCAGTGCAAAGCCGGGACAGGGGTGGAGAGAGCAGTACTTC.

This clonotype has only a few counts. The rearrangement joins TRBV27 to TRBJ2-1; 7 bases are a match to TRBD1. CDR1 and CDR2 (germline): MNHEY, SMNVEV (reference sequence). This CDR3 is 15 amino acids long. The J segment lost 3 bases and the V segment lost 4 bases, leaving 6 bases of the junction unmatched. CDR3 amino acids: CASSSPGQFYNEQFF. CDR3 coding DNA: TGTGCCAGCAGTTCCCCGGGACAGTTCTACAATGAGCAGTTCTTC.

The CDR3 DNA reads TGTGCCAGCAGCTTTAGCGGGAGCTCGGATACGCAGTATTTT. It yields the protein CASSFSGSSDTQYF. The chain recombines TRBV11-2 with TRBJ2-3, with 9 bases aligning to TRBD2. The J segment lost 6 bases and the V segment lost 3 bases, leaving 4 bases of the junction unmatched. Germline V gene data show CDR1 as SGHAT and CDR2 as FQNNGV. The CDR3 sequence is 14 residues long.

This clonotype came up many times. A read error may account for a junction end that differs from germline. This chain uses TRBV6-6 with TRBJ2-1; TRBD1 matches 9 bases. Per the germline V gene, CDR1 is MNHNY and CDR2 is SVGAGI (reference sequence). This CDR3 spans 11 amino acids. The CDR3, as DNA: TGTGCCAGCAGTCACGGACAGGGGCGGCTCTTC. It codes for CASSHGQGRLF.

This clonotype was seen ten or more times. The chain couples TRBV10-3 to TRBJ1-6, with D unclear. CDR1 is ENHRY and CDR2 is SYGVKD in the germline V gene. Trimming cost V 3 bases and J 4 bases, with 10 bases left between them. CDR3 length: 15 residues. In nucleotides, the CDR3 is TGTGCCATCAGTGACCAGTCGTTGTATAATTCACCCCTCCACTTT. This sequence encodes CAISDQSLYNSPLHF.

The J gene is TRBJ2-7, the V gene TRBV4-1, with D maybe TRBD1 (6 bases). The germline gives CDR1 MGHRA, CDR2 YSYEKL. The V end was cut by 4 bases, the J end by 4 bases, with 11 bases between. The CDR3 has 13 amino acids. CDR3 sequence: CASSRDKFYEQYF. CDR3 in DNA: TGCGCCAGCAGCCGGGACAAGTTTTACGAGCAGTACTTC.

Ten or more counts support this clonotype. The rearrangement links TRBV6-2 or TRBV6-3 to TRBJ2-1, with 9 bases matching TRBD2. Trimming cost V 9 bases and J 7 bases; bases outside gene matches: 7. Germline V gene sequence: CDR1 MNHEY, CDR2 SVGEGT. There are 13 residues in the CDR3. For the CDR3, the DNA is TGTGCCAGTGTAGCGGGAGTTTCAAATGAGCAGTTCTTC. This sequence encodes CASVAGVSNEQFF.

This clonotype was seen many times. The chain is built from TRBV20-1 and TRBJ2-3; the match to TRBD2 covers 7 bases. CDR1 and CDR2 from the germline V gene are DFQATT and SNEGSKA (reference sequence). The CDR3 runs 13 residues. The J segment lost 3 bases and the V segment lost 8 bases, leaving 8 bases of the junction unmatched. The CDR3 is CSPFSGLTDTQYF. The DNA for the CDR3 is TGCAGTCCCTTTAGCGGGTTGACAGATACGCAGTATTTT.